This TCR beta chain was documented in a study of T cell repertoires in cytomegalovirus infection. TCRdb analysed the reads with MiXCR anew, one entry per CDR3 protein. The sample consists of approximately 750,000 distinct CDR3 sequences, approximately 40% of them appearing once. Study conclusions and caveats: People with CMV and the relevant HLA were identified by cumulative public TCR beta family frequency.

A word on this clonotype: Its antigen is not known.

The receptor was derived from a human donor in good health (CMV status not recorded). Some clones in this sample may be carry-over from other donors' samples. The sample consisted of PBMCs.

The CDR3 coding sequence is TGTGCCAGTAGTATTTGGGGAACGGACACCGGGGAGCTGTTTTTT. This encodes CASSIWGTDTGELFF. V and J are TRBV19 and TRBJ2-2; no definite D call. V dropped 3 bases and J dropped 3 bases, with 11 bases sitting between them. CDR3 length: 15 residues. Germline V gene lookup returns CDR1 LNHDA and CDR2 SQIVND (reference sequence).